This T cell receptor (beta chain) is drawn from a study of CD8+ T cells in alopecia areata. Overall study findings and caveats: Scalp and blood retained many expanded lesional clones during tofacitinib. Links between baseline CD8+ expansion and response need larger treated cohorts.

The treatment denotes: oral pan-JAK inhibitor, 5-10 mg twice daily. Those with alopecia areata gave lesional scalp punch biopsies and peripheral blood. Trimming cost V 3 bases and J 3 bases, with 6 bases left between them. The germline gives CDR1 SGHAT, CDR2 FQNNGV. The CDR3 runs to 12 residues. In each case, RNA was isolated and then reverse transcribed into cDNA as the sequencing template. The protocol was immunoSEQ multiplex PCR, while the TCRdb copy is restricted to in-frame clones and leaves out a portion. The table shows roughly 6,000 clones, with around 65% occurring only once. Notes on this clone: Its antigen is still unknown.

The material was skin, obtained at approximately week 34, from a patient treated with tofacitinib. The origin of this receptor is a human donor with alopecia areata. This sequence joins TRBV11-2 and TRBJ2-7, with D uncertain. The CDR3 sequence is CASSLAFYEQYF. The CDR3 nucleotides read TGTGCCAGCAGCTTGGCATTCTACGAGCAGTACTTC.